The rows below give T cell receptor beta chains drawn from one sample of a study of blood T cell repertoires in COVID-19. This table comes from immunoSEQ multiplex PCR, and its TCRdb copy is limited to in-frame clones, with some not included. The table lists fewer than 70,000 clones, around 76% of them singletons. Sequences were obtained from peripheral blood. Every receptor here comes from a human donor in a cohort sampled during active COVID-19. CDR3s include the opening cysteine and the closing phenylalanine or tryptophan. D genes are given only for firm matches. Size is stated for part of the rows, as once, few or many counts, or as a class when the clone is expanded.

TRBD1,TRBV13,few,TRBJ2-1,TGTGCCAGCAGCCCACCCAAATCCGGGACAGGGAACTACAATGAGCAGTTCTTC,CASSPPKSGTGNYNEQFF
NA,TRBV19,NA,TRBJ1-1,TGTGCCAGTAGTTTCCCGGGACACCGGACCACTGAAGCTTTCTTT,CASSFPGHRTTEAFF
TRBD2,TRBV7-9,many,TRBJ2-4,TGTGCCAGCAGCGCCCCGACTAGCGGTTCCAAAAACATTCAGTACTTC,CASSAPTSGSKNIQYF
TRBD2,TRBV6-6,few,TRBJ2-2,TGTGCCAGCAGTCCCGGGACTAGCGGGGTCGGGGAGCTGTTTTTT,CASSPGTSGVGELFF
NA,TRBV11-3,NA,TRBJ1-1,TGTGCCAGCAGCTTAGGTCCGGGTATAAACACTGAAGCTTTCTTT,CASSLGPGINTEAFF
NA,TRBV19,NA,TRBJ2-1,TGTGCCAGTTCCCCCCGTCCGCGGGGCATCTCCTACAATGAGCAGTTCTTC,CASSPRPRGISYNEQFF
NA,TRBV2,NA,TRBJ2-3,TGTGCCAGCAGTGAAGCTCGCGCAACTAGCACAGATACGCAGTATTTT,CASSEARATSTDTQYF
NA,TRBV5-1,NA,TRBJ1-1,TGCGCCAGCAGCTTGACAGGGCAAGAGTGGGACACTGAAGCTTTCTTT,CASSLTGQEWDTEAFF
NA,TRBV30,NA,TRBJ1-3,TGTGCCTGGAGTGTACCAGGGTGGGGAAACACCATATATTTT,CAWSVPGWGNTIYF
TRBD1,TRBV5-4,NA,TRBJ2-7,TGTGCCAGCAGCTTGGAGCAGGGGGCGGGCGAGCAGTACTTC,CASSLEQGAGEQYF
NA,TRBV30,NA,TRBJ1-5,TGTGCCTGGAGTGTACAGGGTTTGGGCAATCAGCCCCAGCATTTT,CAWSVQGLGNQPQHF
NA,TRBV1,NA,TRBJ1-1,TGCACCAGCAGCCAACTCCCTCGTGGAGGCACTGAAGCTTTCTTT,CTSSQLPRGGTEAFF
TRBD1,TRBV30,NA,TRBJ1-2,TGTGCCTGGAGTCGACAGGGCTATGGCTACACCTTC,CAWSRQGYGYTF
TRBD1,TRBV7-9,few,TRBJ1-4,TGTGCCAGCAGCCGGGGACAGTTAAATGAAAAACTGTTTTTT,CASSRGQLNEKLFF
TRBD1,TRBV4-3,NA,TRBJ1-4,TGCGCCAGCAGCCGAGAAACCGGGACAGGGGATGAAAAACTGTTTTTT,CASSRETGTGDEKLFF
TRBD1,TRBV15,NA,TRBJ2-3,TGTGCCACCAGCAGAGAAAATAGACAGGGTTCGGCGCAGTATTTT,CATSRENRQGSAQYF
TRBD2,TRBV7-2,NA,TRBJ2-3,TGTGCCAGCAGGGGGAGCGGGAGGGGCACAGATACGCAGTATTTT,CASRGSGRGTDTQYF
NA,TRBV18,NA,TRBJ2-5,TGTGCCAGCTCACGGGGCGGGGCTATCCAAGAGACCCAGTACTTC,CASSRGGAIQETQYF
NA,TRBV20-1,NA,TRBJ1-2,TGCAGTGCTCAATCAGGGGATGGCTACACCTTC,CSAQSGDGYTF
NA,TRBV7-2,NA,TRBJ2-7,TGTGCCAGCAGCCCGACTCTCTCCCCCTACGAGCAGTACTTC,CASSPTLSPYEQYF
NA,TRBV28,NA,TRBJ1-5,TGTGCCAGCAGTTTGGGACACACCCGGGGCAATCAGCCCCAGCATTTT,CASSLGHTRGNQPQHF
NA,TRBV6-4,NA,TRBJ2-6,TGTGCCAGCAGTTTCGACAGGACTGGGGCCAACGTCCTGACTTTC,CASSFDRTGANVLTF
NA,TRBV6-5,NA,TRBJ1-2,TGTGCCACCCGGTCGGGGGGCCTTTACGGCTACACCTTC,CATRSGGLYGYTF
TRBD1,TRBV5-6,few,TRBJ1-5,TGTGCCAGCAGCTCACGCACGGACAGGGCTACTAATCAGCCCCAGCATTTT,CASSSRTDRATNQPQHF
TRBD1,TRBV29-1,NA,TRBJ1-1,TGCAGCGTCGCAGGGGGCTTGGAACTTGAGGCACTTGCGGACACTGAAGCTTTCTTT,CSVAGGLELEALADTEAFF
TRBD1,TRBV18,few,TRBJ1-2,TGTGCCAGCTCACCCGGGGACAGCTCCTATGGCTACACCTTC,CASSPGDSSYGYTF
NA,TRBV5-1,NA,TRBJ1-1,TGCGCCAGCAGCCCCGGAGGTCTGGGCCCCGGGAAAACTGAAGCTTTCTTT,CASSPGGLGPGKTEAFF
NA,TRBV4-1,NA,TRBJ2-5,TGCGCCAGCAGCCAACTCGGAGCGGTTCAAGAGACCCAGTACTTC,CASSQLGAVQETQYF
TRBD1,TRBV6-5,few,TRBJ1-1,TGTGCCAGCCAGGGCAGGGGGATCACTGAAGCTTTCTTT,CASQGRGITEAFF
NA,TRBV7-9,few,TRBJ2-7,TGTGCCAGCAGCGCAGTTAGCCTTTGGGAGTCTCTCGTTAACGAGCAGTACTTC,CASSAVSLWESLVNEQYF
NA,TRBV30,NA,TRBJ2-7,TGTGCCTGGGACGGCACCTCCGGGGTCGAGCAGTACTTC,CAWDGTSGVEQYF
NA,TRBV6-5,NA,TRBJ1-5,TGTGCCAGCAGGGCCACCGGGACAACGAATCAGCCCCAGCATTTT,CASRATGTTNQPQHF
NA,TRBV4-1,NA,TRBJ2-2,TGCGCCAGCAGCCACTGGGGGGTTGGCGGGGAGCTGTTTTTT,CASSHWGVGGELFF
NA,TRBV5-1,NA,TRBJ2-3,TGCGCCAGCAGCTTGGCTCTGTCCACAGATACGCAGTATTTT,CASSLALSTDTQYF
NA,TRBV5-6,NA,TRBJ2-7,TGTGCCAGCAGCTTGTTGTCCGGGGGAGATTACGAGCAGTACTTC,CASSLLSGGDYEQYF
NA,TRBV7-9,once,TRBJ2-1,TGTGCCAGCAGCCCCCCCATCGGCAATGAGCAGTTCTTC,CASSPPIGNEQFF
TRBD2,TRBV7-2,NA,TRBJ2-7,TGTGCCAGCAGCTTAGTTTCAGCGGGAGGGGTCGAGCAGTACTTC,CASSLVSAGGVEQYF
TRBD1,TRBV6-5,NA,TRBJ2-7,TGTGCCAGCAGATCGACAGGGGGCGAGCAGTACTTC,CASRSTGGEQYF
TRBD1,TRBV7-9,NA,TRBJ1-2,TGTGCCAGCAGCGTGAGGGACAGGGGTGATGGGGGCTACACCTTC,CASSVRDRGDGGYTF
TRBD1,TRBV5-6,NA,TRBJ2-5,TGTGCCAGCAGCCATCACGACAGGGGGCGGGAGACCCAGTACTTC,CASSHHDRGRETQYF
TRBD2,TRBV19,once,TRBJ2-7,TGTGCCAGTAGTATTAATAGCGGGAGCGTAAACGAGCAGTACTTC,CASSINSGSVNEQYF
NA,TRBV6-2/TRBV6-3,NA,TRBJ1-1,TGTGCCAGCAGTTGGCGACACAACACTGAAGCTTTCTTT,CASSWRHNTEAFF
NA,TRBV3-1/TRBV3-2,few,TRBJ1-5,TGTGCCAGCGAGGGGGGGACTTATCAGCCCCAGCATTTT,CASEGGTYQPQHF
TRBD1,TRBV5-6,NA,TRBJ1-5,TGTGCCAGCAGCTTGTTGGGGACAGGGGGCGCGGGTCAGCCCCAGCATTTT,CASSLLGTGGAGQPQHF
TRBD1,TRBV13,NA,TRBJ1-4,TGTGCCAGCAGCATACACAGGGGAGCTAATGAAAAACTGTTTTTT,CASSIHRGANEKLFF
TRBD2,TRBV9,NA,TRBJ2-2,TGTGCCAGCAGCCCCCGGGGTGTGGCGGGGGGATTGAACACCGGGGAGCTGTTTTTT,CASSPRGVAGGLNTGELFF
NA,TRBV3-1/TRBV3-2,NA,TRBJ2-5,TGTGCCAGCAGTCGCACGGGTGAGACCCAGTACTTC,CASSRTGETQYF
NA,TRBV3-1/TRBV3-2,once,TRBJ1-2,TGTGCCAGCAGCCAAGTCAGGGCAAACTATGGCTACACCTTC,CASSQVRANYGYTF
NA,TRBV12-5,NA,TRBJ1-1,TGTGCTAGTGGCCCCGGGGGGGGTGAAGCTTTCTTT,CASGPGGGEAFF
NA,TRBV6-5,NA,TRBJ2-2,TGTGCCAGCAGCCGATACAGGGTCCCCGGGGAGCTGTTTTTT,CASSRYRVPGELFF
TRBD2,TRBV11-2,few,TRBJ2-7,TGTGCCAGCAGCTTAGGGGCTAGCGGAACCTACGAGCAGTACTTC,CASSLGASGTYEQYF